This TCR beta chain was captured by sequencing in a study of T cell responses to AZD1222 COVID-19 vaccine. V shed 4 bases and J shed 6 bases, with 14 bases lying between them. The germline CDR1 and CDR2 sequences are SGHDT and YYEEEE. CDR3 length: 14 residues. Whole-study findings and limits: Regions left unmutated in variants are reportedly the target of nearly half of spike-specific TCRs. Among those given AZD1222, only 5 to 7 were seropositive at baseline.

As concerns this clone: Its matching antigen is unknown.

The data were produced by immunoSEQ multiplex PCR, yet TCRdb's version contains in-frame clones alone and is incomplete. Of roughly 180,000 clones in the sample, 80% to 95% are singletons; the top ten hold more than 1.5%. The clonotype comes from an adult who received the AZD1222 COVID-19 vaccine. The chain has TRBV5-6 and TRBJ2-4; unclear D gene. Here the sequenced sample was peripheral blood, taken 28 days after the second AZD1222 dose. The CDR3 region is CASSQPGRGNIQYF. The CDR3 bases are TGTGCCAGCAGCCAGCCGGGCCGAGGAAACATTCAGTACTTC.